This is a list of T cell receptor beta chains from one sample in a study of CD8+CD57+ T cells in acquired aplastic anemia. TCRdb re-called the reads through MiXCR, storing one row per CDR3 protein. The table lists approximately 150,000 distinct CDR3 sequences, over 55% of them singletons. Sequenced input: sorted CD4+, CD8+, or CD8+CD57+ T cells (not recorded which) from PBMCs. Receptors originate from a human donor with aplastic anemia. CDR3s include the opening cysteine and the closing phenylalanine or tryptophan. Only part of the rows carry a size: once, few, many, or a class if the clone is expanded.

CDR3: CASSIAKNTEAFF; J: TRBJ1-1; V: TRBV19; size: -
CDR3: CAISDRWVKGGLGSNEQFF; J: TRBJ2-1; V: TRBV6-4; size: -
CDR3: CSASGLAGVGETQYF; J: TRBJ2-5; V: TRBV20-1; size: -
CDR3: CASSLLSSGANVLTF; J: TRBJ2-6; V: TRBV7-9; size: -
CDR3: CASSLYEATYKQYF; J: TRBJ2-7; V: TRBV5-6; size: -
CDR3: CASSASPVTEAFF; J: TRBJ1-1; V: TRBV11-2; size: -
CDR3: CASTELGLNLEKLFF; J: TRBJ1-4; V: TRBV7-9; size: -
CDR3: CATSRESGATDTQYF; J: TRBJ2-3; V: TRBV15; size: many
CDR3: CASREGAGVGETQYF; J: TRBJ2-5; V: TRBV7-3; size: -
CDR3: CSSWGTPYEQYF; J: TRBJ2-7; V: TRBV29-1; size: -
CDR3: CASRMGPQHF; J: TRBJ1-5; V: TRBV19; size: -
CDR3: CATSRTGTQPQHF; J: TRBJ1-5; V: TRBV15; size: -
CDR3: CASSMPKSTDTQFF; J: TRBJ2-1; V: TRBV19; size: -
CDR3: CSASTGPYEQYF; J: TRBJ2-7; V: TRBV20-1; size: -
CDR3: CASSLGGAEEQYF; J: TRBJ2-7; V: TRBV5-1; size: -
CDR3: CSVVSETQYF; J: TRBJ2-5; V: TRBV29-1; size: -
CDR3: CATNRGLSTDTQYF; J: TRBJ2-3; V: TRBV2; size: -
CDR3: CSVDPGGDRAFF; J: TRBJ1-1; V: TRBV29-1; size: -
CDR3: CASSLRTSGIGYEQYF; J: TRBJ2-7; V: TRBV4-1; size: -
CDR3: CASSLDRITDTQYF; J: TRBJ2-3; V: TRBV5-1; size: -
CDR3: CATSRESYSNQPQHF; J: TRBJ1-5; V: TRBV15; size: -
CDR3: CASSMDQTSNQPQHF; J: TRBJ1-5; V: TRBV19; size: -
CDR3: CSASLAGGSDTDTQYF; J: TRBJ2-3; V: TRBV20-1; size: -
CDR3: CASQRQGAGYTF; J: TRBJ1-2; V: TRBV10-1; size: -
CDR3: CASSTLRGRSDTGELFF; J: TRBJ2-2; V: TRBV19; size: -
CDR3: CASRLVGQGAYEQYF; J: TRBJ2-7; V: TRBV7-2; size: -